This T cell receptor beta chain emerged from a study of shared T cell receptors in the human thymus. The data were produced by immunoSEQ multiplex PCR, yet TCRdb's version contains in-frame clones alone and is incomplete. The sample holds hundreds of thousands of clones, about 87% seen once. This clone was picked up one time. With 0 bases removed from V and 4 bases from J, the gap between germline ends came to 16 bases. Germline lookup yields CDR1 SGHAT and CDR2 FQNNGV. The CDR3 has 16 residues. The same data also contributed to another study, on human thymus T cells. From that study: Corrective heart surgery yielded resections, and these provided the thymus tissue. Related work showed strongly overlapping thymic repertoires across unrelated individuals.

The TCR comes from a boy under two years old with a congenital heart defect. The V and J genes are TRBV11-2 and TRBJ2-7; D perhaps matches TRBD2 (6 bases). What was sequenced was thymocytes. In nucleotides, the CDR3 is TGTGCCAGCAGCTTAGACCGGGACTGGAGCCCTTACGAGCAGTACTTC. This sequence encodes CASSLDRDWSPYEQYF.